These 17 T cell receptor beta chains share one sample of origin, sequenced in a study of cytomegalovirus exposure and HLA in healthy donors. A multiplex PCR was run with 60 Vbeta primers and 13 Jbeta primers. This table comes from immunoSEQ multiplex PCR, and its TCRdb copy is limited to in-frame clones, with some not included. This sample has around 110,000 clones, with roughly 80% found just once. Sequenced material: PBMCs. The source is a man aged 25 to 40 in good health and CMV-seronegative.

The chain carries TRBV7-6 and TRBJ1-1; D gene ambiguous. The CDR3 contains 13 residues. V was shortened by 3 bases and J by 1 base, with 6 bases between the two germline ends. Looked up from germline, CDR1 is SGHVS and CDR2 is FNYEAQ. DNA for the CDR3: TGTGCCAGCAGCTTCGGGAAGAACACTGAAGCTTTCTTT. This translates into CASSFGKNTEAFF.

This clone showed up just once. J is TRBJ1-6 and V is TRBV6-5; D call uncertain. This CDR3 is built from 13 residues. In germline, CDR1 is MNHEY, CDR2 SVGAGI. The V end was cut by 10 bases, the J end by 10 bases, with 17 bases between. The CDR3 DNA reads TGTGCCACCCAGATAGAGGGTGGGTCACCCCTCCACTTT. Its protein is CATQIEGGSPLHF.

The gene calls are TRBV6-5 and TRBJ2-5, with D possibly being TRBD2 (6 bases). Germline lookup yields CDR1 MNHEY and CDR2 SVGAGI. V was pared by 11 bases and J by 4 bases, with 17 bases between. This CDR3 is 13 amino acids long. This chain's CDR3 is CASTRGYGETQYF. CDR3 bases: TGTGCCTCCACCCGGGGGTATGGAGAGACCCAGTACTTC.

The chain couples TRBV5-1 to TRBJ1-4; a possible D gene is TRBD1 (6 bases). The germline V and J ends were trimmed by 0 bases and 8 bases, with 8 bases remaining between them. The germline V gene has CDR1 SGHRS and CDR2 YFSETQ. The CDR3 is made up of 13 amino acids. The CDR3 region is CASSLGTEEKLFF. CDR3 DNA: TGCGCCAGCAGCTTGGGGACAGAGGAAAAACTGTTTTTT. The variable domain in full, with the rest retrieved from reference TRBV5-1 and TRBJ1-4, is KAGVTQTPRYLIKTRGQQVTLSCSPISGHRSVSWYQQTPGQGLQFLFEYFSETQRNKGNFPGRFSGRQFSNSRSEMNVSTLELGDSALYLCASSLGTEEKLFFGSGTQLSVL.

The CDR3 nucleotides read TGTGCCATGCCGGCCCAGGTCTACACCGGGGAGCTGTTTTTT. Its protein is CAMPAQVYTGELFF. V usage is TRBV7-9 and J usage is TRBJ2-2; D is unclear. The CDR3 is made up of 14 amino acids. Trimming removed 10 bases from V and 3 bases from J, with 15 bases in between. The germline V gene encodes CDR1 SEHNR and CDR2 FQNEAQ (reference sequence).

The gene calls are TRBV27 and TRBJ2-7, with D tentatively TRBD1 (6 bases). This CDR3 has 15 amino acids. The germline gives CDR1 MNHEY, CDR2 SMNVEV (reference sequence). Trimming cost V 5 bases and J 6 bases, with 20 bases left between them. CDR3 protein: CASSPQGAGLPEQYF. DNA of the CDR3: TGTGCCAGCAGTCCACAGGGAGCCGGTCTCCCCGAGCAGTACTTC.

The DNA of the CDR3 is TGTGCCAGCAGCCTGGGCAGGACAGGGGGCACCGGGGAGCTGTTTTTT. Translating gives CASSLGRTGGTGELFF. The chain couples TRBV7-2 to TRBJ2-2; TRBD1 aligns across 10 bases. With V trimmed by 5 bases and J by 4 bases, 7 bases remained unmatched. This CDR3 region has 16 residues. The germline V gene encodes CDR1 SGHTA and CDR2 FQGNSA.

The V gene is TRBV7-2, the J gene TRBJ2-3; D gene uncertain. In germline, CDR1 is SGHTA, CDR2 FQGNSA. This CDR3 contains 13 residues. With 1 base removed from V and 6 bases from J, the gap between germline ends came to 8 bases. DNA for the CDR3: TGTGCCAGCAGCTTAGGGCAGAAGGATACGCAGTATTTT. Its protein product is CASSLGQKDTQYF.

The chain links TRBV28 to TRBJ1-2; no definite D call. Germline CDR1 and CDR2: MDHEN and SYDVKM. V was shortened by 4 bases and J by 12 bases, with 21 bases between the two germline ends. The CDR3 runs to 14 residues. Here the CDR3 reads CASSSPGDSYRDTF. In DNA form, the CDR3 reads TGTGCCAGCAGTTCGCCCGGGGATAGTTACCGTGACACCTTC.

This sequence joins TRBV2 and TRBJ1-6; 7 bases are a match to TRBD1. Germline lookup yields CDR1 SNHLY and CDR2 FYNNEI. The CDR3 is made up of 13 amino acids. V gave up 8 bases and J gave up 8 bases; unmatched junction bases: 6. DNA for the CDR3: TGTGCCAGCTCGGGACAGTTCGATTCACCCCTCCACTTT. Translation gives CASSGQFDSPLHF.

The V call is TRBV28, the J call TRBJ2-5, with 9 bases aligning to TRBD1. The J call may be wrong; the DNA end is better matched by TRBJ2-7. Per germline, CDR1 MDHEN and CDR2 SYDVKM. The CDR3 length is 13 residues. DNA for the CDR3: TGTGCCACCTCTCGGGACAGGGTCGGCGAGCAGTACTTC. This gives the protein CATSRDRVGEQYF.

Here the CDR3 reads CASSNLVSAGKYSQYF. In DNA, the CDR3 is TGCGCCAGCAGCAATCTGGTTTCGGCAGGGAAATACAGTCAGTACTTC. The chain couples TRBV5-1 to TRBJ2-4; D possibly corresponds to TRBD1 (5 bases). The CDR3 totals 16 residues. Germline values: CDR1 SGHRS, CDR2 YFSETQ. Trimming shortened V by 4 bases and J by 12 bases, and 26 bases separated the two germline ends.

CDR3 coding DNA: TGTGCCAGCAGCCTCGGGGGGATGGCAACTAATGAAAAACTGTTTTTT. This codes for CASSLGGMATNEKLFF. The chain recombines TRBV5-4 with TRBJ1-4; maybe TRBD1 (5 bases). The CDR3 loop spans 16 amino acids. V was trimmed by 4 bases and J by 0 bases, leaving 13 bases between them. Germline assignment: CDR1 SGHNT and CDR2 YYREEE (reference sequence). Together with reference TRBV5-4 and TRBJ1-4, the CDR3 gives the full variable domain: ETGVTQSPTHLIKTRGQQVTLRCSSQSGHNTVSWYQQALGQGPQFIFQYYREEENGRGNFPPRFSGLQFPNYSSELNVNALELDDSALYLCASSLGGMATNEKLFFGSGTQLSVL.

V gene TRBV19 combines with J gene TRBJ1-4; TRBD1 agrees at 7 bases. Germline V gene data show CDR1 as LNHDA and CDR2 as SQIVND (reference sequence). Germline trimming cut 5 bases from V and 8 bases from J; bases unmatched to any gene: 2. The CDR3 contains 12 residues. DNA of the CDR3: TGTGCCAGTAGTGTGACAGGGGAAAAACTGTTTTTT. This encodes CASSVTGEKLFF.

This chain links TRBV4-3 with TRBJ2-3, with a possible D match to TRBD2 (5 bases). The V and J ends lost 1 base and 1 base respectively, with 9 bases between them. The CDR3 totals 15 residues. Looked up from germline, CDR1 is LGHNA and CDR2 is YSLEER. CDR3 DNA: TGCGCCAGCAGCCAAGTGGTCGGGGGCACAGATACGCAGTATTTT. It codes for CASSQVVGGTDTQYF.

The chain employs TRBV5-1 and TRBJ2-3, with D maybe TRBD2 (5 bases). CDR1 and CDR2 (germline): SGHRS, YFSETQ. This CDR3 spans 13 amino acids. V lost 2 bases and J lost 4, with 8 bases in between. CDR3 region: CASSFMGADTQYF. The CDR3 region has the DNA TGCGCCAGCAGCTTCATGGGAGCAGATACGCAGTATTTT.

The rearrangement links TRBV5-6 to TRBJ1-1, with D maybe TRBD1 (5 bases). V dropped 7 bases and J dropped 0 bases, with 16 bases sitting between them. CDR3 length: 15 amino acids. From germline, CDR1 is SGHDT and CDR2 YYEEEE. The chain's CDR3 is CASAGYGGMNTEAFF. CDR3 coding DNA: TGTGCCAGCGCCGGTTACGGGGGAATGAACACTGAAGCTTTCTTT.